This is a list of T cell receptor beta chains from one sample in a study of cytomegalovirus exposure and HLA in healthy donors. The protocol was immunoSEQ multiplex PCR, while the TCRdb copy is restricted to in-frame clones and leaves out a portion. The sample has 100,000 to 150,000 clones; about four fifths are singletons. The sample taken for sequencing was PBMCs. These receptors all come from a woman aged 55-75 years in good health and CMV-seropositive. CDR3s include the opening cysteine and the closing phenylalanine or tryptophan. For some rows the clone size is stated as once, few or many, or as a class when expanded; others skip it.

J: TRBJ1-5
size: .
V: TRBV18
CDR3: CASSPGGPGSNQPQHF

J: TRBJ1-3
size: .
V: TRBV9
CDR3: CASSVGTGSGNTIYF

J: TRBJ2-6
size: .
V: TRBV2
CDR3: CASSERERSGANGLTF

J: TRBJ1-2
size: .
V: TRBV19
CDR3: CASSIWNRGSNYGYTF

J: TRBJ2-7
size: once
V: TRBV11-2
CDR3: CASSGPGLAGGGSYEQYF

J: TRBJ2-3
size: .
V: TRBV5-6
CDR3: CAAGNVRDTQYF

J: TRBJ2-7
size: .
V: TRBV2
CDR3: CASRREAHEQYF

J: TRBJ1-5
size: .
V: TRBV5-6
CDR3: CASSLGQRHQPQHF

J: TRBJ2-1
size: .
V: TRBV6-4
CDR3: CASSAERGDEQFF

J: TRBJ2-7
size: .
V: TRBV6-5
CDR3: CASSLRAGVSHEQYF

J: TRBJ1-2
size: .
V: TRBV30
CDR3: CAWSPLASINYGYTF

J: TRBJ2-5
size: .
V: TRBV7-2
CDR3: CASSSTGVQETQYF

J: TRBJ2-3
size: .
V: TRBV29-1
CDR3: CSVEDGSGRADTQYF

J: TRBJ1-1
size: once
V: TRBV7-3
CDR3: CASSLQGLGAEAFF

J: TRBJ1-6
size: .
V: TRBV27
CDR3: CASSDGTGVSPLHF

J: .
size: .
V: TRBV2
CDR3: CASSENRGDEQYF

J: TRBJ1-3
size: .
V: TRBV19
CDR3: CASSWAGVAGNTIYF

J: TRBJ1-1
size: .
V: TRBV5-4
CDR3: CASSQAMQGDTEAFF

J: TRBJ2-7
size: .
V: TRBV7-2
CDR3: CASSSIPDRTTYEQYF

J: TRBJ1-5
size: .
V: TRBV4-3
CDR3: CASSLLRGAMEPQHF

J: TRBJ2-7
size: few
V: TRBV27
CDR3: CASSLWPSGEQYF

J: TRBJ2-7
size: .
V: TRBV9
CDR3: CASSVGSGPYEQYF

J: TRBJ2-3
size: once
V: TRBV27
CDR3: CASRLAGADTQYF

J: TRBJ2-5
size: .
V: TRBV6-6
CDR3: CASSRDFQETQYF

J: TRBJ2-3
size: .
V: TRBV7-9
CDR3: CASSLGTVRSTDTQYF

J: TRBJ1-1
size: .
V: TRBV6-1
CDR3: CASSEDGAMNTEAFF

J: TRBJ1-6
size: .
V: TRBV6-1
CDR3: CASSLQGENSPLHF

J: TRBJ2-1
size: .
V: TRBV6-1
CDR3: CAVHKGTSPPREQFF

J: TRBJ2-3
size: .
V: TRBV6-1
CDR3: CASRWDRGTDTQYF

J: TRBJ2-4
size: .
V: TRBV11-2
CDR3: CASSLRDPGGGNIQYF

J: TRBJ1-2
size: .
V: TRBV5-1
CDR3: CASSSGGAVGYTF

J: TRBJ2-7
size: few
V: TRBV27
CDR3: CASRRDRGPYEQYF

J: TRBJ2-7
size: .
V: TRBV18
CDR3: CASSPDRGNGKQYF

J: TRBJ1-1
size: .
V: TRBV30
CDR3: CAWRVGRGNTEAFF

J: TRBJ1-2
size: few
V: TRBV5-8
CDR3: CASSLPTGEHYGYTF

J: TRBJ2-5
size: .
V: TRBV5-1
CDR3: CASSRLLGQPGETQYF

J: TRBJ2-7
size: .
V: TRBV10-3
CDR3: CAISGGGQGSYEQYF

J: TRBJ2-4
size: .
V: TRBV28
CDR3: CASSPRTEILAKNIQYF

J: TRBJ2-6
size: once
V: TRBV5-1
CDR3: CASSRGFGVGRLKSGANVLTF

J: TRBJ1-6
size: .
V: TRBV11-2
CDR3: CASSFQGNSPLHF

J: TRBJ2-1
size: .
V: TRBV7-2
CDR3: CASSPVLRGGSYNEQFF

J: TRBJ2-5
size: few
V: TRBV12-5
CDR3: CASGFTGQGWETQYF

J: TRBJ1-2
size: .
V: TRBV13
CDR3: CASSIFTGSFNYGYTF

J: TRBJ1-1
size: .
V: TRBV11-2
CDR3: CASSLGVRGQTEAFF

J: TRBJ2-7
size: .
V: TRBV15
CDR3: CATSPSSSYEQYF

J: TRBJ1-5
size: .
V: TRBV5-1
CDR3: CASSLGTGVSNQPQHF

J: TRBJ2-6
size: .
V: TRBV7-9
CDR3: CASSLRVGANVLTF

J: TRBJ2-7
size: .
V: TRBV5-5
CDR3: CASSLSTGYEQYF

J: TRBJ2-7
size: .
V: TRBV5-1
CDR3: CASSLLGGALDEQYF